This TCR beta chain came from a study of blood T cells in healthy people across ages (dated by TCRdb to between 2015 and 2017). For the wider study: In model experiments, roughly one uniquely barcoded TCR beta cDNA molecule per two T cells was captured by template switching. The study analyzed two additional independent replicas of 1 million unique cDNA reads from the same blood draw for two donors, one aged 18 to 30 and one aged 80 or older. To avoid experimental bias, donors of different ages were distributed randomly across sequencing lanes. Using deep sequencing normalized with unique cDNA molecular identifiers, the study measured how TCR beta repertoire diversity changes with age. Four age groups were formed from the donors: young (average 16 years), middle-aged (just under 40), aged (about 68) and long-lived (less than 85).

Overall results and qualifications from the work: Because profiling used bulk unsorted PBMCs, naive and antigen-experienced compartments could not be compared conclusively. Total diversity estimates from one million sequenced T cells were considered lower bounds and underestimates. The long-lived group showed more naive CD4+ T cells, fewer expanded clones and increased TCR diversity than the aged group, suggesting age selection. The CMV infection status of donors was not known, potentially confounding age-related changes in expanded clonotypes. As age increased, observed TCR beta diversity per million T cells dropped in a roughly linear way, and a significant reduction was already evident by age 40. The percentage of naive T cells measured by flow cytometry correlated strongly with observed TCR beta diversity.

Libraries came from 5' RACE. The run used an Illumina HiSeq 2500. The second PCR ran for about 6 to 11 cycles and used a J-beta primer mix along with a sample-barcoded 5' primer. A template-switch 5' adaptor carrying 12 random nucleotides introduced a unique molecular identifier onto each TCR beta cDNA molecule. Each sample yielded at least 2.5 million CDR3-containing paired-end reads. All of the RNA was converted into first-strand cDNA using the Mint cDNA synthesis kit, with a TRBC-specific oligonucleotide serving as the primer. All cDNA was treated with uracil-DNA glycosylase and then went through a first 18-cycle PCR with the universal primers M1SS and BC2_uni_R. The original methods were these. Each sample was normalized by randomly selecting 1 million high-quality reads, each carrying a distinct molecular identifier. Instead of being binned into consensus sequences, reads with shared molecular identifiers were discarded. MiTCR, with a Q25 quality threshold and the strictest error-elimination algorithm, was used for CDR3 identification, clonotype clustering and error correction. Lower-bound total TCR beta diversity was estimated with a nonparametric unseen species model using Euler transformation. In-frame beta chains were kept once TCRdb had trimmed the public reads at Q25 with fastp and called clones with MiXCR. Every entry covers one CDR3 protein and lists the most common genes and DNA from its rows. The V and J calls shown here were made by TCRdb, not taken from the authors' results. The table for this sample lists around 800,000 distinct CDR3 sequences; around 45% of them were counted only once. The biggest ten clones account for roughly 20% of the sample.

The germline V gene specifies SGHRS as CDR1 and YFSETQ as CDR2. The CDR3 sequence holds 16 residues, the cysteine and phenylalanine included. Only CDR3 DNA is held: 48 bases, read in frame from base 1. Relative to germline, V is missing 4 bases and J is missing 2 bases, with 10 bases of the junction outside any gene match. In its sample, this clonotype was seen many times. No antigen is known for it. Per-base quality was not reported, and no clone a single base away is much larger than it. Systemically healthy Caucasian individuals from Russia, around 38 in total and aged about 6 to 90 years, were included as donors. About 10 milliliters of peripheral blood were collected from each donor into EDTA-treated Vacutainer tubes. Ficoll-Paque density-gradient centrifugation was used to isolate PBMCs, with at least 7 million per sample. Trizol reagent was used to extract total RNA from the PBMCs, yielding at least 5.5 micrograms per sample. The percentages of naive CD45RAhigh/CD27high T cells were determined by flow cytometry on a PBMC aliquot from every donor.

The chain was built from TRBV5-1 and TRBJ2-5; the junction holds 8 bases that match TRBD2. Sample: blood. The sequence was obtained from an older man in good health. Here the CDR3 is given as CASSGPAGGQQETQYF. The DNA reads TGCGCCAGCAGCGGCCCCGCGGGAGGTCAGCAAGAGACCCAGTACTTC.